The entry below describes one T cell receptor (beta chain). The record originates from a study of shared clonotypes between healthy human individuals. V shed 4 bases and J shed 3 bases, with 16 bases lying between them. This CDR3 comprises 15 residues. Germline CDR1 is SGHVS and CDR2 is FNYEAQ. Sequenced by immunoSEQ multiplex PCR; TCRdb stores in-frame clones only, minus some. Here the sample spans around 1,100,000 clones, about 80% being singletons. Sequencing input: memory CD4+ T cells from PBMCs. This sample's subset: CD45RA-negative fraction. The V gene is TRBV7-6, the J gene TRBJ2-7; weak D call: TRBD1 (6 bases). The source of this sequence is a man aged 18 to 30 in good health. Some clones in this sample may be carry-over from other donors' samples. Written as DNA, the CDR3 is TGTGCCAGCAGCTCCGTTGAGGGGGTCGGCTACGAGCAGTACTTC. Translated, it gives CASSSVEGVGYEQYF.